Below are 7 T cell receptor beta chains sequenced from a single sample in a study of T cells after yellow fever vaccination. TCRdb processed the 5' RACE reads anew with MiXCR; each CDR3 protein has one entry. The data show around 400,000 distinct CDR3 sequences, 11% seen once. This sample comprised PBMCs, obtained on the day of the first yellow fever vaccination. The receptors were sampled from a man aged 18 to 29 who received the YFV17D yellow fever vaccine.

This clonotype was observed a few times. This sequence joins TRBV4-1 and TRBJ2-7; 13 nucleotides line up with TRBD2. J lost 0 bases, V lost 0 bases, and 8 bases had no gene match. The CDR3 has 19 amino acids. In germline, CDR1 is MGHRA, CDR2 YSYEKL. In DNA, the CDR3 is TGCGCCAGCAGCCAAGAGACTAGCGGGGGGACCCATCTCTCCTACGAGCAGTACTTC. This translates into CASSQETSGGTHLSYEQYF.

This clonotype was counted a few times. CDR3 bases: TGCAGTGCGTATAGCGGGGTGAAGTACTACGAGCAGTACTTC. Protein sequence: CSAYSGVKYYEQYF. This chain joins TRBV20-1 and TRBJ2-7, with 8 positions matching TRBD2. V lost 6 bases, J lost 3 bases, and 10 bases stayed unmatched. Per the germline V gene, CDR1 is DFQATT and CDR2 is SNEGSKA (reference sequence). The CDR3 extends over 14 amino acids.

The chain has TRBV27 and TRBJ2-3; TRBD2 might be the D (5 bases). The CDR3 length is 14 residues. The germline gives CDR1 MNHEY, CDR2 SMNVEV (reference sequence). V lost 9 bases and J lost 0, with 13 bases in between. CDR3 region: CASRSGSSTDTQYF. The CDR3 DNA is TGTGCCAGTCGCTCGGGGTCGAGCACAGATACGCAGTATTTT.

The V and J genes are TRBV7-2 and TRBJ1-5; D is unclear. Germline CDR1 SGHTA, CDR2 FQGNSA. CDR3 size: 14 residues. The ends were cut back, 1 base at V and 5 bases at J, with 9 bases in the middle. The CDR3 bases are TGTGCCAGCAGCTTAGGTGGGTCCGATCAGCCCCAGCATTTT. Translated: CASSLGGSDQPQHF.

This clonotype was detected only a few times. The chain couples TRBV7-8 to TRBJ2-7; 12 positions match TRBD2. Germline V gene lookup returns CDR1 SGHVS and CDR2 FQNEAQ. J lost 4 bases, V lost 4 bases, and 8 bases had no gene match. The CDR3 runs 16 residues. CDR3: CASSSETSGGGYEQYF. The CDR3 DNA reads TGTGCCAGCAGCTCCGAGACTAGCGGGGGAGGTTACGAGCAGTACTTC.

The rearrangement joins TRBV10-1 to TRBJ2-7; 9 bases are shared with TRBD1. Germline V gives CDR1 WNHNN, CDR2 SYGVQD (reference sequence). This CDR3 has 15 amino acids. V lost 2 bases and J lost 2; bases outside the gene matches: 4. The CDR3 region has the DNA TGCGCCAGCAGTGAGAGTGGGACAGGGACCTACGAGCAGTACTTC. Translation gives CASSESGTGTYEQYF.

The chain employs TRBV2 and TRBJ2-5; D not resolved. Looked up from germline, CDR1 is SNHLY and CDR2 is FYNNEI. CDR3 length: 11 amino acids. V lost 8 bases and J lost 4, with 8 bases in between. In nucleotides, the CDR3 is TGTGCCAGCCTGAAAGCAGAGACCCAGTACTTC. The encoded protein is CASLKAETQYF.